These 20 T cell receptor beta chains were all obtained from the same sample, sequenced in a study of T cell responses to AZD1222 COVID-19 vaccine. Assay: immunoSEQ multiplex PCR; the TCRdb copy retains only in-frame clones and omits some. The table has about 110,000 clones, roughly 89% seen once. This sample comprised peripheral blood, obtained on day 0 of MenACWY control vaccination. The receptor set was obtained from an adult in good health.

This chain uses TRBV27 with TRBJ2-4, with TRBD2 matching over 11 bases. There are 15 residues in the CDR3. V was pared by 6 bases and J by 8 bases, with 9 bases of the junction left unmatched. Germline V gives CDR1 MNHEY, CDR2 SMNVEV (reference sequence). CDR3 loop: CASRIAGGPGYIQYF. The CDR3 bases are TGTGCCAGCAGGATAGCGGGGGGGCCCGGTTACATTCAGTACTTC.

The DNA for the CDR3 is TGTGCCAGCAGGGCCCGGGTGTCTAGCACAGATACGCAGTATTTT. Encoded protein: CASRARVSSTDTQYF. V and J are TRBV27 and TRBJ2-3; D ambiguous. The CDR3 spans 15 residues. The V and J ends lost 6 bases and 0 bases respectively, with 13 bases between them. In germline, CDR1 is MNHEY, CDR2 SMNVEV (reference sequence).

This clone was seen more than once but under ten times. The chain recombines TRBV10-1 with TRBJ1-6; D possibly corresponds to TRBD1 (6 bases). Deletions cut 8 bases from V and 8 bases from J, with 13 bases between. This CDR3 contains 13 residues. The germline V gene has CDR1 WNHNN and CDR2 SYGVQD (reference sequence). This CDR3 is CASAGELDSPLHF. CDR3 nucleotides: TGCGCCAGCGCAGGGGAGTTGGATTCACCCCTCCACTTT.

The rearrangement uses TRBV30 and TRBJ1-2, with a possible D match to TRBD1 (5 bases). Looked up from germline, CDR1 is GTSNPN and CDR2 is SVGIG (reference sequence). This CDR3 spans 14 amino acids. Trimming stripped 1 base from V and 7 bases from J, with 16 bases between. The CDR3: CAWSALRGSGGYTF. The CDR3 DNA follows: TGTGCCTGGAGTGCACTACGGGGCTCGGGTGGCTACACCTTC.

The chain uses TRBV6-1 and TRBJ1-5; maybe TRBD1 (6 bases). CDR3 length: 14 amino acids. V was trimmed by 9 bases and J by 0 bases, leaving 12 bases between them. Germline-derived CDR1 and CDR2 are MNHNS and SASEGT. The chain's CDR3 is CASLGGRSNQPQHF. CDR3 bases: TGTGCCAGTCTCGGGGGCCGTAGCAATCAGCCCCAGCATTTT.

Concerning this clone itself: This specimen includes other DNA sequences encoding the same CDR3. The rearrangement links TRBV20-1 to TRBJ2-3; weak D call: TRBD1 (6 bases). The V gene's germline CDR1 is DFQATT and CDR2 SNEGSKA (reference sequence). The ends were cut back, 3 bases at V and 5 bases at J, with 6 bases in the middle. The CDR3 is 11 amino acids. The CDR3 bases are TGCAGTGCTAGGGACAGAGATACGCAGTATTTT. As protein: CSARDRDTQYF.

This clone showed up just once. The genes are TRBV7-9 and TRBJ1-1; tentative D call: TRBD1 (5 bases). V gave up 5 bases and J gave up 3 bases, with 13 bases separating them. This CDR3 region has 14 residues. Germline V gene sequence: CDR1 SEHNR, CDR2 FQNEAQ (reference sequence). CDR3 region: CASSHTGTYTEAFF. CDR3 nucleotide sequence: TGTGCCAGCAGCCACACAGGAACGTACACTGAAGCTTTCTTT.

J is TRBJ2-1 and V is TRBV6-2 or TRBV6-3, with TRBD1 matching 8 bases. CDR3 length: 16 residues. V shed 5 bases and J 8 bases; nucleotides not matched to a gene: 14. Looked up from germline, CDR1 is MNHEY and CDR2 is SVGEGT. The CDR3: CASSTPGTGHSDEQFF. CDR3 DNA sequence: TGTGCCAGCAGTACCCCCGGGACAGGTCACAGCGATGAGCAGTTCTTC.

This chain uses TRBV12-3 or TRBV12-4 with TRBJ2-2; TRBD1 or TRBD2 may be the D gene (6 bases each). The CDR3 sequence is 13 residues long. Trimming took off 6 bases at V and 6 bases at J, with 11 bases between the two ends. The CDR3 DNA sequence: TGTGCCAGCAGCCCGGGGGCGGCCGGGGAGCTGTTTTTT. Residues: CASSPGAAGELFF.

The V call is TRBV5-5, the J call TRBJ2-7, with D hard to call. The V end lost 0 bases, the J end lost 0 bases, and 4 bases lay between the germline ends. Germline lookup yields CDR1 SGHKS and CDR2 YYEKEE (reference sequence). The CDR3 is 13 amino acids. This CDR3 reads CASSLGSSYEQYF. CDR3 bases: TGTGCCAGCAGCTTGGGCAGCTCCTACGAGCAGTACTTC.

This clone appeared once. The chain carries TRBV6-5 and TRBJ2-5, with D possibly TRBD2 on 6 matching bases. V lost 2 bases and J 5 bases, leaving 12 bases between the germline ends. From germline, CDR1 is MNHEY and CDR2 SVGAGI. The CDR3 has 14 amino acids. The CDR3 DNA reads TGTGCCAGCAGTTACGGCCTCGGGGGTGAGACCCAGTACTTC. Its protein is CASSYGLGGETQYF.

This clone was detected once. The chain carries TRBV9 and TRBJ1-3; D possibly corresponds to TRBD1 (5 bases). From germline, CDR1 is SGDLS and CDR2 YYNGEE. This CDR3 spans 17 amino acids. The V end was cut by 0 bases, the J end by 2 bases, with 15 bases between. CDR3 in amino acids: CASSVARDRGAGNTIYF. CDR3 in DNA: TGTGCCAGCAGCGTAGCTCGGGACCGGGGCGCTGGAAACACCATATATTTT.

This clone rates as medium-sized. The chain couples TRBV5-6 to TRBJ2-7; D is undetermined. Germline CDR1 is SGHDT and CDR2 is YYEEEE. The CDR3 consists of 13 residues. This CDR3 reads CGRWSPTSYEQYF. The CDR3 coding sequence is TGTGGTAGGTGGTCCCCAACCTCCTACGAGCAGTACTTC.

The chain has TRBV4-2 and TRBJ1-5; D gene ambiguous. Per the germline V gene, CDR1 is LGHNA and CDR2 is YNFKEQ. The CDR3 has 14 residues. Trimming shortened V by 0 bases and J by 2 bases, and 5 bases separated the two germline ends. For the CDR3, the DNA is TGTGCCAGCAGCCAAGAGTCGGGCAATCAGCCCCAGCATTTT. Translation: CASSQESGNQPQHF.

To note about this clone: This sample also contains other DNA sequences that code for the same CDR3. The chain uses TRBV5-6 and TRBJ2-5; D is undetermined. V lost 0 bases, J lost 5 bases, and 5 bases lay in between. This CDR3 spans 12 amino acids. Per the germline V gene, CDR1 is SGHDT and CDR2 is YYEEEE. Here the CDR3 reads CASSLGRETQYF. CDR3 nucleotide sequence: TGTGCCAGCAGCTTGGGGCGGGAGACCCAGTACTTC.

CDR3 bases: TGTGCCAGCAGCCGAACCCCCCGAATTCGTCCCGGAAACACCATATATTTT. It codes for CASSRTPRIRPGNTIYF. V gene TRBV7-9 combines with J gene TRBJ1-3; no reliable D call. CDR1 is SEHNR, CDR2 FQNEAQ, per germline (reference sequence). Deletions cut 5 bases from V and 4 bases from J, with 21 bases between. This CDR3 comprises 17 residues.

The V call is TRBV6-5, the J call TRBJ2-3; 7 nucleotides agree with TRBD2. After removal of 4 bases from V and 3 bases from J, the junction contained 1 base not matched to a gene. This CDR3 spans 13 amino acids. Germline V gives CDR1 MNHEY, CDR2 SVGAGI. The CDR3 region has the DNA TGTGCCAGCAGTTGGGAGGGGACAGATACGCAGTATTTT. This encodes CASSWEGTDTQYF.

The gene calls are TRBV19 and TRBJ1-3; 8 nucleotides line up with TRBD1. Germline values: CDR1 LNHDA, CDR2 SQIVND (reference sequence). CDR3 length equals 14 residues. After removal of 5 bases from V and 1 base from J, the junction contained 1 base not matched to a gene. CDR3 nucleotides: TGTGCCAGTAGTCGGACAGGGTCTGGAAACACCATATATTTT. It codes for CASSRTGSGNTIYF.

This clone was recorded only once. This chain joins TRBV7-9 and TRBJ1-5; tentatively, D is TRBD1 (5 bases). V lost 0 bases and J 5 bases, leaving 11 bases between the germline ends. The CDR3 has 15 amino acids. The germline gives CDR1 SEHNR, CDR2 FQNEAQ (reference sequence). The chain's CDR3 is CASSLATVEDQPQHF. In DNA, the CDR3 is TGTGCCAGCAGCTTAGCGACAGTGGAAGATCAGCCCCAGCATTTT. The entire variable domain, with the rest obtained from reference TRBV7-9 and TRBJ1-5, is as follows: DTGVSQNPRHKITKRGQNVTFRCDPISEHNRLYWYRQTLGQGPEFLTYFQNEAQLEKSRLLSDRFSAERPKGSFSTLEIQRTEQGDSAMYLCASSLATVEDQPQHFGDGTRLSIL.

The V and J genes are TRBV12-1 and TRBJ1-1. TRBV12-1 is a pseudogene segment. This CDR3 has 14 amino acids. The CDR3: CASSPGWYNTEAFF. In DNA, the CDR3 is TGTGCCAGCAGCCCGGGGTGGTATAACACTGAAGCTTTCTTT.